The 25 T cell receptor beta chains below were found in one sample sequenced in a study of blood T cell repertoires in COVID-19. Measured with immunoSEQ multiplex PCR; TCRdb has only the in-frame clones, and not every one. The sample lists hundreds of thousands of clones; 70% to 90% were seen once. The source material was peripheral blood. Receptor source: a man older than 75 with acute or convalescent COVID-19.

The rearrangement links TRBV15 to TRBJ2-1; the D gene is possibly TRBD1 (5 bases). CDR3 length: 14 amino acids. Looked up from germline, CDR1 is LNHNV and CDR2 is YYDKDF (reference sequence). V lost 3 bases to trimming and J lost 10 bases, with 16 bases between them. The CDR3, as DNA: TGTGCCACCAGCAGCGGGCCTCCTAAGGGGGAGCAGTTCTTC. Translating it yields CATSSGPPKGEQFF.

The CDR3 region is CASSPRTGGDSPLHF. CDR3 nucleotides: TGTGCCAGCAGCCCCCGGACGGGCGGGGATTCACCCCTCCACTTT. The chain couples TRBV5-4 to TRBJ1-6, with no clear D. In germline, CDR1 is SGHNT, CDR2 YYREEE (reference sequence). Trimming cost V 4 bases and J 8 bases, with 16 bases left between them. This CDR3 comprises 15 residues.

The chain couples TRBV5-6 to TRBJ2-3, with D possibly being TRBD1 (6 bases). V lost 2 bases and J 2 bases, leaving 12 bases between the germline ends. Germline loops: CDR1 SGHDT, CDR2 YYEEEE. This CDR3 spans 15 amino acids. The CDR3 here is CASSFKQGLTDTQYF. The CDR3 bases are TGTGCCAGCAGCTTCAAACAGGGCCTCACAGATACGCAGTATTTT.

V gene TRBV19 combines with J gene TRBJ1-4; D gene uncertain. Germline-derived CDR1 and CDR2 are LNHDA and SQIVND (reference sequence). Trimming took 5 bases from V and 5 from J, leaving 12 bases between them. The CDR3 contains 14 residues. CDR3 in amino acids: CASSSADLNEKLFF. Here the CDR3 DNA reads TGTGCCAGTAGTTCGGCGGATTTAAATGAAAAACTGTTTTTT.

The rearrangement joins TRBV7-3 to TRBJ2-1, with TRBD2 matching 8 bases. With 5 bases clipped from V and 0 bases from J, the junction kept 3 bases outside the gene matches. Per germline, CDR1 SGHTA and CDR2 FQGTGA. This CDR3 contains 15 residues. This CDR3 is CASSKSGSSYNEQFF. The CDR3 coding sequence is TGTGCCAGCAGCAAAAGCGGGAGCTCCTACAATGAGCAGTTCTTC.

This clone was recorded once. The chain couples TRBV7-6 to TRBJ2-2, with D hard to call. This CDR3 spans 15 amino acids. From germline, CDR1 is SGHVS and CDR2 FNYEAQ. The V end lost 1 base, the J end lost 6 bases, and 12 bases lay between the germline ends. CDR3 nucleotide sequence: TGTGCCAGCAGCTTAGGACTCACCTCCCCCGGGGAGCTGTTTTTT. Protein sequence: CASSLGLTSPGELFF.

The chain carries TRBV6-1 and TRBJ1-2, with D perhaps matching TRBD1 (6 bases). Germline loops: CDR1 MNHNS, CDR2 SASEGT. Trimming took 2 bases from V and 8 from J, leaving 15 bases between them. This CDR3 comprises 14 residues. CDR3 amino acids: CASSERAPDRGYTF. The CDR3 nucleotides are TGTGCCAGCAGTGAAAGAGCCCCCGACAGGGGCTACACCTTC.

The chain combines TRBV7-2 with TRBJ2-3, with a tentative D call TRBD2 (5 bases). Trimming removed 1 base from V and 1 base from J, with 6 bases in between. This CDR3 contains 14 residues. Germline values: CDR1 SGHTA, CDR2 FQGNSA. The chain's CDR3 is CASSLDGGTDTQYF. Written as DNA, the CDR3 is TGTGCCAGCAGCTTAGACGGGGGCACAGATACGCAGTATTTT.

V usage is TRBV19 and J usage is TRBJ2-2; D uncertain. The ends were cut back, 7 bases at V and 1 base at J, with 13 bases in the middle. The CDR3 runs to 15 residues. CDR1 is LNHDA, CDR2 SQIVND, per germline (reference sequence). The CDR3 is CASISSAGNTGELFF. Written as DNA, the CDR3 is TGTGCCAGTATCTCCTCGGCAGGGAACACCGGGGAGCTGTTTTTT.

The chain links TRBV19 to TRBJ1-1; 7 bases map to TRBD1. The CDR3 length is 14 residues. CDR1 is LNHDA, CDR2 SQIVND, per germline (reference sequence). V lost 8 bases to trimming and J lost 1 base; unmatched junction nucleotides: 7. The CDR3 loop reads CASDTGEANTEAFF. The CDR3 DNA follows: TGTGCCAGTGATACAGGGGAAGCGAACACTGAAGCTTTCTTT.

The V call is TRBV19, the J call TRBJ2-1, with 14 bases that match TRBD2. The germline V gene encodes CDR1 LNHDA and CDR2 SQIVND (reference sequence). The CDR3 runs 15 residues. V was pared by 6 bases and J by 7 bases, with 5 bases of the junction left unmatched. CDR3 sequence reads: CASRGLAGVLNEQFF. The CDR3 DNA reads TGTGCCAGTAGGGGACTAGCGGGGGTTCTGAATGAGCAGTTCTTC.

The chain combines TRBV4-1 with TRBJ1-2; TRBD1 agrees at 9 bases. The J segment lost 6 bases and the V segment lost 0 bases, leaving 5 bases of the junction unmatched. The CDR3 spans 15 residues. Germline CDR1 and CDR2: MGHRA and YSYEKL. The CDR3 nucleotides are TGCGCCAGCAGCCAAGATAGGGACAGGGAGGATGGCTACACCTTC. It codes for CASSQDRDREDGYTF.

V and J are TRBV6-5 and TRBJ2-7; 11 bases align to TRBD2. This CDR3 has 12 amino acids. Germline V gives CDR1 MNHEY, CDR2 SVGAGI. The CDR3 spells CASGGDNREQYF. CDR3 DNA: TGTGCTAGCGGGGGGGACAATCGCGAGCAGTACTTC.

In this sample, this clone turned up a few times. The V and J genes are TRBV29-1 and TRBJ1-4, with 9 nucleotides matching TRBD1. The CDR3 runs to 13 residues. V lost 7 bases and J lost 5; bases outside the gene matches: 5. The germline V gene encodes CDR1 SQVTM and CDR2 ANQGSEA. CDR3 bases: TGCAGCGGACGGGACAGGGCGAATGAAAAACTGTTTTTT. Translated: CSGRDRANEKLFF.

The genes are TRBV3-1 (or the pseudogene TRBV3-2) and TRBJ2-4; 7 nucleotides line up with TRBD2. The CDR3 consists of 17 residues. The germline V gene encodes CDR1 LGHDT and CDR2 YNNKEL (reference sequence). The J segment lost 0 bases and the V segment lost 4 bases, leaving 9 bases of the junction unmatched. CDR3 sequence (DNA): TGTGCCAGCAGCCCAGGCGGGAGAGGCCTAGCCAAAAACATTCAGTACTTC. Its translation is CASSPGGRGLAKNIQYF.

Comment on this clone: At one end the junction does not follow the germline gene, possibly because of a read error. This chain connects TRBV19 to TRBJ2-1, with D uncertain. This CDR3 comprises 15 residues. Germline V gene lookup returns CDR1 LNHDA and CDR2 SQIVND (reference sequence). The CDR3 here is CASSMRFSPSNGQFF. The DNA for the CDR3 is TGTGCCAGTAGTATGAGGTTTTCCCCGTCCAATGGGCAGTTCTTC. Full variable domain (missing parts from reference TRBV19 and TRBJ2-1): DGGITQSPKYLFRKEGQNVTLSCEQNLNHDAMYWYRQDPGQGLRLIYYSQIVNDFQKGDIAEGYSVSREKKESFPLTVTSAQKNPTAFYLCASSMRFSPSNGQFFGPGTRLTVL.

This rearrangement joins TRBV5-1 to TRBJ2-2; a possible D gene is TRBD1 (5 bases). Trimming pared 2 bases from V and 6 bases from J, leaving 14 bases between. The germline gives CDR1 SGHRS, CDR2 YFSETQ. The CDR3 consists of 15 residues. In DNA form, the CDR3 reads TGCGCCAGCAGCTTTCAAGGGCCCAGGGCCGGGGAGCTGTTTTTT. It encodes CASSFQGPRAGELFF.

The chain joins TRBV3-1 (or the pseudogene TRBV3-2) to TRBJ1-3, with a tentative D call TRBD1 (5 bases). CDR3 length equals 13 residues. V lost 5 bases and J 1 base, leaving 6 bases between the germline ends. The germline gives CDR1 LGHDT, CDR2 YNNKEL (reference sequence). The CDR3 DNA reads TGTGCCAGCAGCGCAGGGTCTGGAAACACCATATATTTT. Its protein is CASSAGSGNTIYF.

J is TRBJ2-3 and V is TRBV24-1, with TRBD1 identical over 8 bases. The V gene end was trimmed by 4 bases and the J gene end by 7 bases; junction bases not matched to a gene: 9. The CDR3 extends over 15 amino acids. The germline V gene has CDR1 KGHDR and CDR2 SFDVKD. CDR3 bases: TGTGCCACCAGTGACCCTACAGGGGGTGGGAATACGCAGTATTTT. This translates into CATSDPTGGGNTQYF.

This chain uses TRBV7-2 with TRBJ2-3; D remains ambiguous. CDR1 SGHTA and CDR2 FQGNSA come from the germline V gene. V was clipped by 2 bases and J by 5 bases, with 8 bases between them. The CDR3 totals 13 residues. The CDR3 DNA reads TGTGCCAGCAGCTTATCCTTTGTAGATACGCAGTATTTT. It specifies CASSLSFVDTQYF.

The gene calls are TRBV3-1 (or the pseudogene TRBV3-2) and TRBJ1-5; the D is unclear. The CDR3 length is 16 residues. Germline V gives CDR1 LGHDT, CDR2 YNNKEL (reference sequence). V lost 1 base, J lost 1 base, and 11 bases lay in between. In DNA, the CDR3 is TGTGCCAGCAGCCAAGGGTCACACCTCAGCAATCAGCCCCAGCATTTT. It specifies CASSQGSHLSNQPQHF.

The V call is TRBV18, the J call TRBJ1-3, with D unresolved. Trimming took 1 base from V and 0 from J, leaving 10 bases between them. There are 16 residues in the CDR3. Germline lookup yields CDR1 KGHSH and CDR2 LQKENI. CDR3 in DNA: TGTGCCAGCTCACCACGAGGGCCGAGCTCTGGAAACACCATATATTTT. It yields the protein CASSPRGPSSGNTIYF. The whole variable domain, remainder taken from reference TRBV18 and TRBJ1-3, is NAGVMQNPRHLVRRRGQEARLRCSPMKGHSHVYWYRQLPEEGLKFMVYLQKENIIDESGMPKERFSAEFPKEGPSILRIQQVVRGDSAAYFCASSPRGPSSGNTIYFGEGSWLTVV.

The table lists this clone with a count of one. The chain carries TRBV4-3 and TRBJ1-6; D is possibly TRBD1 (6 bases). The V end was cut by 0 bases, the J end by 9 bases, with 9 bases between. From germline, CDR1 is LGHNA and CDR2 YSLEER. There are 14 residues in the CDR3. DNA for the CDR3: TGCGCCAGCAGCCAAGAAAGGGGGGGTTCACCCCTCCACTTT. It specifies CASSQERGGSPLHF.

The chain combines TRBV6-6 with TRBJ1-5, with TRBD1 identical over 10 bases. The germline gives CDR1 MNHNY, CDR2 SVGAGI (reference sequence). The J segment lost 6 bases and the V segment lost 5 bases, leaving 10 bases of the junction unmatched. The CDR3 is made up of 16 amino acids. CDR3 sequence (DNA): TGTGCCAGCAGTCCCCGGGACAGGGGAAGGATTCAGCCCCAGCATTTT. Translation: CASSPRDRGRIQPQHF.

The chain has TRBV4-1 and TRBJ1-1; D call uncertain. The germline V gene has CDR1 MGHRA and CDR2 YSYEKL. The V end lost 0 bases, the J end lost 0 bases, and 8 bases lay between the germline ends. The CDR3 loop spans 15 amino acids. Here the CDR3 DNA reads TGCGCCAGCAGCCAAGATGAGTTCATGAACACTGAAGCTTTCTTT. Protein product: CASSQDEFMNTEAFF.